The clone carrying this TCR beta chain appeared a few times. Its antigen remains unidentified. The use of a sample-barcoded 5' primer and a J-beta primer mix characterized a second PCR of 7 to 11 cycles. CDR3-containing paired-end reads numbered at least 2.5 million in each sample. TCRdb re-called the 5' RACE reads with MiXCR, one entry per CDR3 protein. The table records hundreds of thousands of distinct CDR3 sequences, around 21% of them present only once. This record belongs to a study of blood T cells in healthy people across ages. The study, taken as a whole, reports: Older individuals had lower TCR beta diversity per million T cells (the decline was roughly linear). Estimates of total diversity, which came from one million sequenced T cells, were considered to be underestimates.

This CDR3 region has 14 residues. Trimming took off 0 bases at V and 4 bases at J, with 9 bases between the two ends. Per germline, CDR1 SGHDN and CDR2 FVKESK. V usage is TRBV14 and J usage is TRBJ2-5; D is unclear. The sequence derives from a man aged 70-80 years in good health. Source material: blood. The CDR3: CASSQEIWGETQYF. The DNA of the CDR3 is TGTGCCAGCAGCCAAGAAATCTGGGGAGAGACCCAGTACTTC.